This T cell receptor beta chain was recovered during a study of blood T cell repertoires in COVID-19. Study information: T cells, B-cell-depleted T cells, or PBMCs provided the cDNA or gDNA that served as material.

Allocation to cohorts depended on clinical history reported by the participants. Two negative PCRs, clearance, or symptom resolution were required of recovered Cohort 3 donors. Original analysis: Quantification of nucleated cells was approximated via reference gene primer amplification. TCRdb keeps only in-frame clones here, not all; method: immunoSEQ multiplex PCR. V and J calls and clone size are those listed in that table; D and trimming were worked out from the DNA. The sample yields 200,000 or so clones, 88% seen once. V shed 0 bases and J 5 bases; nucleotides not matched to a gene: 7. The CDR3 loop spans 16 amino acids. CDR1 and CDR2 (germline): SGDLS, YYNGEE.

The material sequenced was PBMCs or T cells enriched from blood (not recorded which). This receptor was taken from a woman in her twenties or thirties who had recovered from COVID-19. The V gene is TRBV9, the J gene TRBJ2-3, with 9 bases fitting TRBD2. The CDR3 DNA sequence: TGTGCCAGCAGCGTAGGGATAGCGGGGGCCCTAGATACGCAGTATTTT. Its protein is CASSVGIAGALDTQYF.